This T cell receptor (beta chain) was captured by sequencing in a study of OX40 agonist ivuxolimab in advanced cancers. Overall study: Melanoma, hepatocellular carcinoma, head and neck or renal cell cancer occurred in dose-escalation patients. Whole-study results and caveats: Dosing at 0.1 to 3.0 mg/kg was accompanied by clonal expansion of CD4+ and CD8+ blood T cells by week 6. Among the least clonally expanded were partial responders at 0.1-3.0 mg/kg.

Measured with immunoSEQ multiplex PCR; TCRdb has only the in-frame clones, and not every one. The table records around 100,000 clones, roughly 90% of them present only once. At cycle 4 day 1, cycle 7 day 1, and baseline, blood was sampled. The CDR3 is made up of 15 amino acids. V shed 4 bases and J shed 0 bases, with 10 bases lying between them. Germline-derived CDR1 and CDR2 are LNHDA and SQIVND (reference sequence). To note about this clone: Its antigen is still unknown.

This clonotype was obtained from an adult with an advanced solid tumor such as melanoma, head and neck, liver or kidney cancer. The rearrangement uses TRBV19 and TRBJ1-5; D is possibly TRBD1 (6 bases). The specimen comprised CD4+ or CD8+ T cells sorted from blood, sampled in a trial of the OX40 agonist ivuxolimab. CDR3 DNA sequence: TGTGCCAGTAGTAACCAGGGGAATAGCAATCAGCCCCAGCATTTT. This encodes CASSNQGNSNQPQHF.